This T cell receptor (beta chain) is from a study of Graves' ophthalmopathy and Graves' hyperthyroidism. Study information: Before any treatment, peripheral blood was taken at the initial diagnosis.

In germline, CDR1 is MNHEY, CDR2 SVGAGI. Trimming cost V 5 bases and J 3 bases, with 25 bases left between them. This CDR3 contains 18 residues. Details on this clonotype: The antigen is unknown.

Study-level results: Ophthalmopathy and stable hyperthyroidism were discriminated by a 13-signature model, with approximately 89% sensitivity and under 84% specificity. Most thyroid-expanded clonotypes exceeding 0.001 frequency were also found in blood.

The authors amplified TCR beta CDR3 regions from RNA transcripts. Second-round multiplex PCR came after first-round RT-PCR with HTBI primers. TCRdb passed the multiplex PCR reads through MiXCR, listing each CDR3 protein once. The profile shows 230,000 or so distinct CDR3 sequences, around 50% of them singletons. Specimen: peripheral blood. This clonotype was obtained from an adult man with Graves' ophthalmopathy. The V gene is TRBV6-5, the J gene TRBJ1-1; D uncertain. CDR3 in DNA: TGTGCCAGCAGTCCGATTGCGGGTGTTGGTCTCTGGGACACTGAAGCTTTCTTT. It codes for CASSPIAGVGLWDTEAFF.